These T cell receptor beta chains were read from a single sample in a study of blood T cell repertoires in COVID-19. Measured with immunoSEQ multiplex PCR; TCRdb has only the in-frame clones, and not every one. Seen here are around 200,000 clones, approximately 86% observed once, and the top ten hold around 1.3%. The material sequenced was peripheral blood. These receptors came from a woman aged 25 to 39 with COVID-19, enrolled during active disease. Both conserved end residues are part of each CDR3. The D gene is left open where the match is weak. Size tells how often a clone was seen (once, few, many) or the class of an expanded clone, and some rows leave it out.

CDR3,DNA,J,V,D,size
CASSHETDSDTEAFF,TGTGCCAGCAGCCACGAGACGGACTCTGACACTGAAGCTTTCTTT,TRBJ1-1,TRBV3-1/TRBV3-2,NA,once
CASRNRGGTNEKLFF,TGTGCCAGCAGAAATCGGGGAGGTACTAATGAAAAACTGTTTTTT,TRBJ1-4,TRBV2,NA,NA
CASSLDRGTSGGELFF,TGTGCCAGCAGCTTAGATCGGGGGACTAGCGGCGGGGAGCTGTTTTTT,TRBJ2-2,TRBV7-2,TRBD2,once
CASSSPGTGGNIQYF,TGTGCCAGCAGCTCTCCCGGGACAGGGGGAAACATTCAGTACTTC,TRBJ2-4,TRBV7-9,TRBD1,NA
CSVADRQRYGYTF,TGCAGCGTTGCAGATAGACAGCGCTATGGCTACACCTTC,TRBJ1-2,TRBV29-1,NA,NA
CASSYRGHSYEQYF,TGCGCCAGCAGCTACAGGGGCCACTCCTACGAGCAGTACTTC,TRBJ2-7,TRBV5-1,TRBD1,NA
CASSLGTGGVTDTQYF,TGTGCCAGCAGTTTAGGGACAGGGGGAGTCACAGATACGCAGTATTTT,TRBJ2-3,TRBV28,TRBD1,NA
CASEDRSTDTQYF,TGTGCCAGCGAGGACAGAAGCACAGATACGCAGTATTTT,TRBJ2-3,TRBV9,NA,NA
CASSPGTDQETQYF,TGTGCCAGCAGCCCCGGGACAGATCAAGAGACCCAGTACTTC,TRBJ2-5,TRBV27,TRBD1,NA
CASSPDAGNEQFF,TGTGCCAGCAGCCCGGACGCGGGGAATGAGCAGTTCTTC,TRBJ2-1,TRBV5-4,NA,NA
CASSYSLSNNQPQHF,TGTGCCAGCAGTTACAGTCTCTCTAACAATCAGCCCCAGCATTTT,TRBJ1-5,TRBV6-2/TRBV6-3,NA,NA
CSASGLGGGGAAHSQQYF,TGCAGTGCTAGTGGACTGGGTGGGGGAGGGGCGGCCCACTCCCAGCAGTACTTC,TRBJ2-7,TRBV20-1,TRBD2,NA
CASSLSGTGGTEAFF,TGTGCCAGCAGTTTGTCCGGGACAGGGGGCACTGAAGCTTTCTTT,TRBJ1-1,TRBV27,TRBD1,NA
CASSQTGVPNTGELFF,TGCGCCAGCAGCCAGACAGGGGTCCCTAACACCGGGGAGCTGTTTTTT,TRBJ2-2,TRBV5-1,TRBD1,NA